Listed below are T cell receptor beta chains from one sample, sequenced in a study of radiation and T cells in renal cell carcinoma. Generated by immunoSEQ multiplex PCR, the TCRdb table keeps only in-frame clones and is missing some. Of about 83,000 clones listed, 75% to 90% are singletons. This specimen was blood, taken from a patient whose treatment included radiotherapy and nephrectomy. The receptors originated from an older woman with renal cell carcinoma. CDR3s include the opening cysteine and the closing phenylalanine or tryptophan.

V	length	J	CDR3
TRBV29-1	12	TRBJ1-1	CSVVGARTEAFF
TRBV2	15	TRBJ2-1	CASSPSRSYLSEQFF
TRBV13	14	TRBJ2-1	CASSQRDTRDEQFF
TRBV11-3	12	TRBJ1-1	CASSFGNTEAFF
TRBV5-1	16	TRBJ2-1	CASRKTSGPSYNEQFF
TRBV19	14	TRBJ2-3	CASSITGGTDTQYF
TRBV19	13	TRBJ2-5	CASSPTGAETQYF
TRBV15	15	TRBJ1-5	CATSRPPGSNQPQHF
TRBV28	15	TRBJ2-5	CASSPRTGDIETQYF
TRBV18	15	TRBJ1-2	CASSPGRDRNYGYTF
TRBV27	14	TRBJ2-7	CASAPGTGTYEQYF
TRBV11-1	13	TRBJ2-1	CASSPGLAGGQFF
TRBV19	14	TRBJ2-7	CASSIQVERYEQYF
TRBV7-6	16	TRBJ2-7	CASSLFSSGTDYEQYF
TRBV7-2	15	TRBJ2-1	CASSLVAGGGNEQFF
TRBV27	18	TRBJ1-2	CASSLSKNSGARREGYTF
TRBV6-6	13	TRBJ2-1	CASSRTGYNEQFF
TRBV7-2	15	TRBJ1-4	CASSPRAGFNEKLFF
TRBV11-3	13	TRBJ1-1	CASSGQGNTEAFF
TRBV6-5	15	TRBJ2-6	CASSFTGNGANVLTF
TRBV2	12	TRBJ1-1	CASSEIDTEAFF
TRBV7-9	13	TRBJ1-1	CASSLRSSTEAFF
TRBV7-9	16	TRBJ2-1	CASSPRTSGRSQEQFF
TRBV28	12	TRBJ1-1	CASRGQNTEAFF
TRBV6-1	15	TRBJ1-5	CASRAGVMKNQPQHF
TRBV29-1	13	TRBJ2-7	CSVSGTGGNEQYF
TRBV28	19	TRBJ1-1	CASSPPVGAGGGVNTEAFF
TRBV7-6	15	TRBJ2-7	CASSLGAGVSYEQYF
TRBV28	17	TRBJ2-4	CASSSQGDTLAKNIQYF
TRBV2	16	TRBJ2-7	CASSGPLRDRAYEQYF
TRBV28	13	TRBJ2-7	CASRGDPSYEQYF
TRBV5-6	11	TRBJ2-7	CASSLGYEQYF
TRBV7-9	15	TRBJ1-4	CASRHNRDRGQQLFF
TRBV6-6	15	TRBJ2-5	CASGRTSGGGETQYF
TRBV19	14	TRBJ2-4	CASSMGSSGNIQYF
TRBV19	14	TRBJ1-3	CASSAPGAGNTIYF
TRBV11-2	16	TRBJ1-2	CASSPGQGPLNGGYTF
TRBV5-1	16	TRBJ2-5	CASSLGSTALQETQYF
TRBV4-1	19	TRBJ1-1	CASSQDRFGQGPRNTEAFF
TRBV27	13	TRBJ2-7	CASSLDRGNEQYF
TRBV5-1	11	TRBJ1-5	CASSLEPTQHF
TRBV6-6	13	TRBJ1-2	CASTPGGGYGYTF
TRBV6-5	15	TRBJ2-1	CASSPSGASYNEQFF
TRBV9	14	TRBJ2-5	CASSALTGGETQYF
TRBV5-6	17	TRBJ2-2	CASSIGTSGSITGELFF
TRBV5-8	14	TRBJ2-5	CASSETGDGETQYF
TRBV2	14	TRBJ2-1	CASTVGGAYNEQFF
TRBV6-4	14	TRBJ2-1	CASSEEEGANEQFF
TRBV15	14	TRBJ1-4	CATSSSQGDEKLFF
TRBV6-5	15	TRBJ1-1	CASKGGGGQNTEAFF
TRBV4-1	17	TRBJ2-2	CASSQEKAEANTGELFF
TRBV10-3	16	TRBJ1-6	CAISEFPGQLNSPLHF